These T cell receptor beta chains were read from a single sample in a study of T cells after yellow fever vaccination. TCRdb re-derived calls from the 5' RACE reads in MiXCR, one entry per CDR3 protein. The table includes 300,000 to 400,000 distinct CDR3 sequences, roughly 10% detected once. Specimen: CD4+ T cells sorted from PBMCs, collected 45 days after the yellow fever booster vaccination. The receptors were sampled from a man younger than 30 who received the YFV17D yellow fever vaccine. Both conserved end residues are part of each CDR3. D genes are given only for firm matches. Rows may omit the clone size; those that give it use once, few, many or a size class.

d_gene	len	v_gene	abundance	j_gene	CDR3nt	CDR3aa
TRBD1	16	TRBV5-1	-	TRBJ2-3	TGCGCCAGCAGCTTGTCTGGGACAGGGGGATCGGATACGCAGTATTTT	CASSLSGTGGSDTQYF
-	16	TRBV4-3	-	TRBJ2-5	TGCGCCAGCAGCCAAGATACGCGGGACACCCAAGAGACCCAGTACTTC	CASSQDTRDTQETQYF
TRBD1	16	TRBV18	few	TRBJ1-4	TGTGCCAGCTCACCACTCCGGACAGGGCTCAATGAAAAACTGTTTTTT	CASSPLRTGLNEKLFF
-	13	TRBV9	-	TRBJ1-1	TGTGCCAGCAGCGTAGACAGGGCCACTGAAGCTTTCTTT	CASSVDRATEAFF
TRBD2	15	TRBV30	-	TRBJ2-2	TGTGCCTGCTCGTCCGGGACTACGAACACCGGGGAGCTGTTTTTT	CACSSGTTNTGELFF
-	16	TRBV5-1	many	TRBJ2-5	TGCGCCAGCAGCTTGGCTGTGGGGGCCGGCGAGGAGACCCAGTACTTC	CASSLAVGAGEETQYF
-	14	TRBV6-5	-	TRBJ2-7	TGTGCCAGCAGTTACTCGATCGGGGGTGGCCAGCAGTACTTC	CASSYSIGGGQQYF
-	13	TRBV12-3/TRBV12-4	few	TRBJ1-5	TGTGCCAGCAGCCTAACAGAGTTTCAGCCCCAGCATTTT	CASSLTEFQPQHF
-	13	TRBV28	few	TRBJ1-1	TGTGCCGGTTCTACTGGAGGAGGCACTGAAGCTTTCTTT	CAGSTGGGTEAFF
-	13	TRBV29-1	-	TRBJ1-5	TGCAGCGTTGCCTGGGAAGCCGGTCAGCCCCAGCATTTT	CSVAWEAGQPQHF
-	13	TRBV20-1	-	TRBJ1-1	TGCAGTGCTAGCTCGAGGTACAGCACTGAAGCTTTCTTT	CSASSRYSTEAFF
-	18	TRBV4-3	few	TRBJ2-2	TGCGCAAGCAGTCAGGGAGGAGGGGCTTTTTTGAACACCGGGGAGCTGTTTTTT	CASSQGGGAFLNTGELFF
TRBD2	18	TRBV7-2	many	TRBJ2-7	TGTGCCAGCAGCCTCTCGTTCGGGGAGGGATATATTGGGTCCGAGCAGTACTTC	CASSLSFGEGYIGSEQYF
-	15	TRBV4-1	-	TRBJ1-5	TGCGCCAGCAGCCAAGAAGGGGGTTTCTCTCGGCCCCAGCATTTT	CASSQEGGFSRPQHF
TRBD1	13	TRBV7-9	many	TRBJ2-3	TGTGCCAGCAGCTATACAGGGGCAGATACGCAGTATTTT	CASSYTGADTQYF
TRBD1	14	TRBV20-1	many	TRBJ1-1	TGCAGTGCGAGCATAGGGACAGTCGGCACTGAAGCTTTCTTT	CSASIGTVGTEAFF
-	12	TRBV7-3	-	TRBJ2-5	TGTGCCAGCGGACGGATGGGGGAGACCCAGTACTTC	CASGRMGETQYF
-	15	TRBV30	few	TRBJ2-4	TGTGCCTGGGGGGCCGGGAAACCAGCCAAAAACATTCAGTACTTC	CAWGAGKPAKNIQYF
-	16	TRBV7-2	-	TRBJ2-3	TGTGCCAGCAGCTTAGCGCCGGGGGCCCCCACAGATACGCAGTATTTT	CASSLAPGAPTDTQYF
TRBD1	15	TRBV7-3	-	TRBJ2-7	TGTGCCAGCAGCCGAGGCGGGACAGGGGGAGACGAGCAGTACTTC	CASSRGGTGGDEQYF
TRBD2	16	TRBV5-1	few	TRBJ2-4	TGCGCCAGCAGCTTGGGATCGGGGACTACTATTAACATTCAGTACTTC	CASSLGSGTTINIQYF
-	12	TRBV5-1	few	TRBJ2-1	TGCGCCAGCAGCCTCTTCGACAATGAGCAGTTCTTC	CASSLFDNEQFF
TRBD1	17	TRBV28	few	TRBJ2-6	TGTGCCAGCAGAACAAGGACAGGGGGCCTTGGGGCCAACGTCCTGACTTTC	CASRTRTGGLGANVLTF
TRBD1	14	TRBV12-3/TRBV12-4	few	TRBJ1-3	TGTGCCAGCAGCGAGGGACAGAAGAAGAACACCATATATTTT	CASSEGQKKNTIYF
-	13	TRBV12-3/TRBV12-4	-	TRBJ1-5	TGTGCCAGCAGTTTCAGGGGAAATCAGCCCCAGCATTTT	CASSFRGNQPQHF
TRBD2	11	TRBV20-1	many	TRBJ2-4	TGCAGTGGACTAGCACTAAACATTCAGTACTTC	CSGLALNIQYF
-	13	TRBV10-3	few	TRBJ1-5	TGTGCCATCCGAACGGCGGGCAATCAGCCCCAGCATTTT	CAIRTAGNQPQHF
-	17	TRBV9	many	TRBJ2-7	TGTGCCAGCAGCGTAGCTGGGCGGCCTTCGAACCCGGGGGAGCAGTACTTC	CASSVAGRPSNPGEQYF
-	13	TRBV2	few	TRBJ2-2	TGTGCCAGCAGTAATGGACGTTCCGGGGAGCTGTTTTTT	CASSNGRSGELFF
TRBD1	15	TRBV5-1	many	TRBJ1-1	TGCGCCAGCACCTATCGACAGGGGCTTAACACTGAAGCTTTCTTT	CASTYRQGLNTEAFF
-	12	TRBV9	few	TRBJ1-5	TGTGCCAGCAGCAACCCTAATCAGCCCCAGCATTTT	CASSNPNQPQHF
-	16	TRBV7-9	few	TRBJ2-1	TGTGCCGTCCCCCTACGAGCGGGTAGCTCCTACAATGAGCAGTTCTTC	CAVPLRAGSSYNEQFF
TRBD1	17	TRBV5-1	many	TRBJ1-2	TGCGCCAGCAGCTTATCAGGGGGCGCGCCCAAGAATTATGGCTACACCTTC	CASSLSGGAPKNYGYTF
TRBD1	15	TRBV6-5	-	TRBJ2-3	TGTGCCAGCAGTTCCAGGGGGCGAGCGACAGATACGCAGTATTTT	CASSSRGRATDTQYF
TRBD2	15	TRBV3-1	-	TRBJ2-3	TGTGCCAGCAGCCCGGCGGGACTAGGCACAGATACGCAGTATTTT	CASSPAGLGTDTQYF
-	15	TRBV7-9	-	TRBJ1-1	TGTGCCAGCAGCCCTGCCGGGCAGCCGAACACTGAAGCTTTCTTT	CASSPAGQPNTEAFF
-	14	TRBV5-1	-	TRBJ1-1	TGCGCCAGCAGCTTGGACAGGGTGGAGAATGGGGCTTTCTTT	CASSLDRVENGAFF
TRBD2	17	TRBV20-1	-	TRBJ2-7	TGCAGTGCGCCCCCCGGGACTAGCGGGGGGGCCGGATACGAGCAGTACTTC	CSAPPGTSGGAGYEQYF
-	14	TRBV10-3	many	TRBJ1-2	TGTGCCATCAGTGAAAGAGTGCAGGCTCTTGGCTACACCTTC	CAISERVQALGYTF
-	15	TRBV6-6	few	TRBJ2-1	TGTGCCAGCAGTTACGGCGGGGCGGACCTCAATGAGCAGTTCTTC	CASSYGGADLNEQFF
TRBD1	14	TRBV10-3	few	TRBJ1-5	TGTGCCATCAGTCAGGGGGCAGGTAATCAGCCCCAGCATTTT	CAISQGAGNQPQHF
TRBD2	15	TRBV19	few	TRBJ2-2	TGTGCCAGTAGGGCTAGCGGTGCGAACACCGGGGAGCTGTTTTTT	CASRASGANTGELFF
-	14	TRBV5-4	few	TRBJ2-2	TGTGCCAGCAGCAACATAGCTGGGACCGGGGAGCTGTTTTTT	CASSNIAGTGELFF
-	15	TRBV6-1	few	TRBJ2-1	TGTGCCAGCAGTGAGGTAGCGGAGACCTACAATGAGCAGTTCTTC	CASSEVAETYNEQFF
-	15	TRBV4-3	many	TRBJ2-1	TGCGCCAGCAGCCAAGAAGCAAGCCCTTACAATGAGCAGTTCTTC	CASSQEASPYNEQFF
-	15	TRBV14	-	TRBJ2-2	TGTGCCAGCAGCCAAGGGTTCCCGAACACCGGGGAGCTGTTTTTT	CASSQGFPNTGELFF
-	12	TRBV5-1	few	TRBJ1-1	TGCGCCAGCAGCGCCTCAGGGAATATGGCTTTCTTT	CASSASGNMAFF